This T cell receptor (beta chain) appears in the sequencing data of a study of blood T cell repertoires in COVID-19. Study overall: Acute and convalescent COVID-19 specimens originated in the United States, Italy and Spain. The analysed material was cDNA or gDNA that came from T cells, B-cell-depleted T cells, or PBMCs.

The CDR3 is 12 amino acids. Germline V gene sequence: CDR1 MGHDK, CDR2 SYGVNS. Trimming left V 3 bases short and J 7 bases short, with 7 bases between. Study processing details: Amplification with reference gene primers provided the estimates of nucleated cell counts. This table comes from immunoSEQ multiplex PCR, and its TCRdb copy is limited to in-frame clones, with some not included. V, J and clone size reflect that table, while D and trimming were determined from the DNA. This sample has tens of thousands of clones, with around 81% found just once. This sequence was found in a human donor in a cohort sampled during active COVID-19. Sequenced sample: peripheral blood. This sequence joins TRBV25-1 and TRBJ1-5; no definite D call. The CDR3 coding sequence is TGTGCCAGCAGTGATGCGTCGCAGCCCCAGCATTTT. The encoded protein is CASSDASQPQHF.